This T cell receptor beta chain came from a study of blood T cell repertoires in COVID-19. Study background: Sites across the United States, Italy and Spain contributed samples from acute and convalescent COVID-19.

The data were produced by immunoSEQ multiplex PCR, yet TCRdb's version contains in-frame clones alone and is incomplete. In the table there are some 300,000 clones, about 87% of which are singletons. This CDR3 is built from 17 residues. Germline-derived CDR1 and CDR2 are SQVTM and ANQGSEA. J was trimmed by 5 bases and V by 3 bases; bases with no gene match: 15. The receptor's source is a young woman who had recovered from COVID-19. The sample was peripheral blood. The chain uses TRBV29-1 and TRBJ2-7; 11 positions agree with TRBD2. CDR3 nucleotides: TGCAGCGTTGACGGGGACACTACTAGCGGGGGAGTCGACGAGCAGTACTTC. It codes for CSVDGDTTSGGVDEQYF.